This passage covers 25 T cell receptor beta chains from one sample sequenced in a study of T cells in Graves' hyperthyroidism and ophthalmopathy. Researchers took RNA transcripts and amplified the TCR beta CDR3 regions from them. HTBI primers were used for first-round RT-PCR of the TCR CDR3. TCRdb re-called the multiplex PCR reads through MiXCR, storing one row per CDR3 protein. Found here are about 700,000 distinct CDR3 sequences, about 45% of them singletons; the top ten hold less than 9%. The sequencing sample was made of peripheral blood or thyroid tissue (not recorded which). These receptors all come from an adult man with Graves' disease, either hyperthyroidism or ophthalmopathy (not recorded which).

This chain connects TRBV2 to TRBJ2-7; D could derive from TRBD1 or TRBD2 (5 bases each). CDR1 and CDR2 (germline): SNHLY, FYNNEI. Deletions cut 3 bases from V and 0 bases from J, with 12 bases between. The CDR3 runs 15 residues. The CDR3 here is CASSDGAVFSYEQYF. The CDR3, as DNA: TGTGCCAGCAGTGACGGGGCAGTTTTCTCCTACGAGCAGTACTTC.

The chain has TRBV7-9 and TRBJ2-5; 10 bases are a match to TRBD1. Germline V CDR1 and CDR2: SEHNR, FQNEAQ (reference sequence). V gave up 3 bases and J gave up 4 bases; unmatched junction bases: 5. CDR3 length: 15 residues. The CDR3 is CASSFLRTGGETQYF. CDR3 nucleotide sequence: TGTGCCAGCAGCTTCCTACGGACAGGGGGAGAGACCCAGTACTTC.

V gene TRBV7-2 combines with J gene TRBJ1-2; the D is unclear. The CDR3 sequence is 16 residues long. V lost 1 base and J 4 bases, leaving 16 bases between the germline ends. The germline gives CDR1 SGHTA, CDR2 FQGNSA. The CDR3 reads CASSLDLGISLYGYTF. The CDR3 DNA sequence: TGTGCCAGCAGCTTAGACCTCGGCATATCTCTCTATGGCTACACCTTC. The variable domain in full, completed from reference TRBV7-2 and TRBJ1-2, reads GAGVSQSPSNKVTEKGKDVELRCDPISGHTALYWYRQSLGQGLEFLIYFQGNSAPDKSGLPSDRFSAERTGGSVSTLTIQRTQQEDSAVYLCASSLDLGISLYGYTFGSGTRLTVV.

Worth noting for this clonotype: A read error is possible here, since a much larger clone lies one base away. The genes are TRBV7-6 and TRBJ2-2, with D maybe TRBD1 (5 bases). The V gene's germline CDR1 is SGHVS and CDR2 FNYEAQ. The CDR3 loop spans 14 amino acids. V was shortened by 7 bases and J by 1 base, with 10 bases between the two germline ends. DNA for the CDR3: TGTGCCAGCACATCCGACAGGAACACCGGGGAGCTGTTTTTT. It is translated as CASTSDRNTGELFF.

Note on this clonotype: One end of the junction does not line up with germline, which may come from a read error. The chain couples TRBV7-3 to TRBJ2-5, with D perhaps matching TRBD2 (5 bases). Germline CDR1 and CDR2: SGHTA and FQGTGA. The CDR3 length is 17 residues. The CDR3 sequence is CASRAVLGSAPARTQYF. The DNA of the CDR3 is TGCGCCAGCAGAGCGGTCCTCGGTTCCGCCCCGGCCAGGACCCAGTACTTC.

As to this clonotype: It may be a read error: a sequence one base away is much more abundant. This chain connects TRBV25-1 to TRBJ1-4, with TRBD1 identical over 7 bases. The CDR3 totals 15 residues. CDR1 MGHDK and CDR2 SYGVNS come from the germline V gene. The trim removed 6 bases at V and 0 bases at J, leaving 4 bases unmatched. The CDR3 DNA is TGTGCCAGCAGGCCCGGGACAGCAACTAATGAAAAACTGTTTTTT. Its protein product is CASRPGTATNEKLFF.

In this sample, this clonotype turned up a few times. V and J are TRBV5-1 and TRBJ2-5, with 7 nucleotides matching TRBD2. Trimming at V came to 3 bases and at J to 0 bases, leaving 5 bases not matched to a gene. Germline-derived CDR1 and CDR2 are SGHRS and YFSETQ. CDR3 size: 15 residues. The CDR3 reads CASSSTSRYQETQYF. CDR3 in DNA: TGCGCCAGCAGCTCGACTAGCCGGTACCAAGAGACCCAGTACTTC.

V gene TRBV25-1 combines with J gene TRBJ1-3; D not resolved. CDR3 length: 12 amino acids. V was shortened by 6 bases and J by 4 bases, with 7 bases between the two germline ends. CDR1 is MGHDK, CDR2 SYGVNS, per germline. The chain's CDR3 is CASRDKGNTIYF. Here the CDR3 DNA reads TGTGCCAGCAGAGATAAGGGAAACACCATATATTTT.

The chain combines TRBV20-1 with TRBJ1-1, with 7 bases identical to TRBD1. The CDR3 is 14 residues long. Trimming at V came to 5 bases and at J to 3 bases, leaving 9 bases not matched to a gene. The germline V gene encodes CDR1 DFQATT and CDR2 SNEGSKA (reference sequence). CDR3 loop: CSAVETGRDTEAFF. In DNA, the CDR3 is TGCAGTGCTGTAGAGACAGGGAGGGACACTGAAGCTTTCTTT.

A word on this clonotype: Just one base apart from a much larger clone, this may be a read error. CDR3 in DNA: TGTGCCAGCAGTGGGAAATGGGACCCTGAAGCTTTCTTT. Its translation is CASSGKWDPEAFF. V is TRBV6-5 and J is TRBJ1-1; D possibly corresponds to TRBD1 (5 bases). The ends were cut back, 5 bases at V and 6 bases at J, with 13 bases in the middle. The CDR3 covers 13 residues. The germline CDR1 and CDR2 sequences are MNHEY and SVGAGI.

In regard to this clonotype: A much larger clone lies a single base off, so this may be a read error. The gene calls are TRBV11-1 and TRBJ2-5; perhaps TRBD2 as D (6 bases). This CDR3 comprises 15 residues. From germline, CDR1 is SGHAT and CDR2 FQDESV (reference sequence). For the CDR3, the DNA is TGTGCCAGCAGCGTATCTGGGGCGGGGTTGGAGACCCAGCACTTC. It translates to CASSVSGAGLETQHF.

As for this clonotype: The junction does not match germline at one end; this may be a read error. CDR3 region: CAGSTAGTREETQYF. The CDR3 nucleotides read TGTGCCGGTAGTACCGCCGGGACAAGGGAAGAGACCCAGTACTTC. The chain is built from TRBV19 and TRBJ2-5; D is possibly TRBD1 (6 bases). Germline lookup yields CDR1 LNHDA and CDR2 SQIVND (reference sequence). The CDR3 sequence is 15 residues long.

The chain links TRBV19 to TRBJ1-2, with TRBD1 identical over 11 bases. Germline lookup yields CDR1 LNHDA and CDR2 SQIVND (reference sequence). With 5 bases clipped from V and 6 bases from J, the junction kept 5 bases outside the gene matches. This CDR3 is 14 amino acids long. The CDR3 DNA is TGTGCCAGTAGTCCGGACAGGGGGCAAGATGGCTACACCTTC. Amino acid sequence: CASSPDRGQDGYTF.

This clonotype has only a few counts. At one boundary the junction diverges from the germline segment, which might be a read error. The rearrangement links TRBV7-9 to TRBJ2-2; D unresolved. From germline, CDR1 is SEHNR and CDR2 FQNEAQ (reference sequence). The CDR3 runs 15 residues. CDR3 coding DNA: TGCGCCAGCAGCCAAGATCTCTTGGGCACCGGGGAGCTGTTTTTT. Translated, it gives CASSQDLLGTGELFF. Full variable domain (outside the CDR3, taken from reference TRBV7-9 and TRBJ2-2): DTGVSQNPRHKITKRGQNVTFRCDPISEHNRLYWYRQTLGQGPEFLTYFQNEAQLEKSRLLSDRFSAERPKGSFSTLEIQRTEQGDSAMYLCASSQDLLGTGELFFGEGSRLTVL.

The CDR3 sequence is CATSRDLPGQGSSPLHF. In nucleotides, the CDR3 is TGTGCCACCAGCAGAGATCTGCCGGGACAGGGTTCTTCACCCCTCCACTTT. The V and J genes are TRBV15 and TRBJ1-6, with TRBD1 matching 9 bases. The CDR3 runs to 17 residues. The V segment lost 0 bases and the J segment 9 bases; nucleotides outside the gene matches: 9. Germline values: CDR1 LNHNV, CDR2 YYDKDF (reference sequence).

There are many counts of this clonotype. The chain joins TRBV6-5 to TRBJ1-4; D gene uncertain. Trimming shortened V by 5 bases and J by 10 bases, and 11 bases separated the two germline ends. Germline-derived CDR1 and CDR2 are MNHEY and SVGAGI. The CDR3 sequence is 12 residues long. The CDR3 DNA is TGTGCCAGCAGTGAAGATGGGCTAAAACTGTTTTTT. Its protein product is CASSEDGLKLFF.

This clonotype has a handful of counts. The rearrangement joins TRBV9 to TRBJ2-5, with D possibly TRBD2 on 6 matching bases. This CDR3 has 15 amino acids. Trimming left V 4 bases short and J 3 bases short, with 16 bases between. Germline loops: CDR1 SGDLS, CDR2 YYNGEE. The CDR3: CASSPSVGSEETQYF. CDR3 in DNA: TGTGCCAGCAGCCCGAGCGTCGGGAGCGAAGAGACCCAGTACTTC.

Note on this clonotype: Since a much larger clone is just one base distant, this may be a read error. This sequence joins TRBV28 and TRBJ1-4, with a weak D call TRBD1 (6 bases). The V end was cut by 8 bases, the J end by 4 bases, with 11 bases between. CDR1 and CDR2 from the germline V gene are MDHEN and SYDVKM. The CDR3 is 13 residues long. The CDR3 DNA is TGTGCCAGCGGCAGGGGAGATAATGAAAAACTGTTTTTT. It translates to CASGRGDNEKLFF.

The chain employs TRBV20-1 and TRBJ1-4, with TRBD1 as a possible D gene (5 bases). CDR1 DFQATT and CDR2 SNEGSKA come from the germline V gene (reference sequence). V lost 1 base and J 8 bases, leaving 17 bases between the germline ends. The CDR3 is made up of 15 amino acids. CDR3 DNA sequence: TGCAGTGCTAGAGCGGCGGGGCCTGCCTACGAAAAACTGTTTTTT. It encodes CSARAAGPAYEKLFF.

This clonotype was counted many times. The CDR3 region is CASSPLARPLHF. In nucleotides, the CDR3 is TGTGCCAGCAGCCCCCTTGCAAGGCCCCTCCACTTT. The chain combines TRBV7-2 with TRBJ1-6; D not resolved. The CDR3 spans 12 residues. V was cut by 5 bases and J by 13 bases, with 12 bases left in between. CDR1 SGHTA and CDR2 FQGNSA come from the germline V gene.

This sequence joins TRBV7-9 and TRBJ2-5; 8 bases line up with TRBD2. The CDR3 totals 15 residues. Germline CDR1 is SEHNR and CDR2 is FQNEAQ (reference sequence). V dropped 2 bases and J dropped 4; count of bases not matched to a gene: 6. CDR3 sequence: CASSLSGGELETQYF. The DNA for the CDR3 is TGTGCCAGCAGCTTATCGGGGGGGGAATTAGAGACCCAGTACTTC. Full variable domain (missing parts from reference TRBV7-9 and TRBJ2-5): DTGVSQNPRHKITKRGQNVTFRCDPISEHNRLYWYRQTLGQGPEFLTYFQNEAQLEKSRLLSDRFSAERPKGSFSTLEIQRTEQGDSAMYLCASSLSGGELETQYFGPGTRLLVL.

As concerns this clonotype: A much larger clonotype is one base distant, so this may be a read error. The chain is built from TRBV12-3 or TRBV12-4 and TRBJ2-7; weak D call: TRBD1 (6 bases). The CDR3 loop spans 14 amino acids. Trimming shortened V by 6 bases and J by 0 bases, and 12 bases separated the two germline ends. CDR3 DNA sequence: TGTGCCAGCAGCCAGGACAGCTACTCCTACGAGCAGTACTTC. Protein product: CASSQDSYSYEQYF.

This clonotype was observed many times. The CDR3 DNA is TGTGCCAGCAGCTCGGGACTAGCGGGCCGGGAGACCCAGTACTTC. Amino acids: CASSSGLAGRETQYF. The chain is built from TRBV7-2 and TRBJ2-5, with 12 nucleotides matching TRBD2. The CDR3 length is 15 residues. The J segment lost 5 bases and the V segment lost 4 bases, leaving 5 bases of the junction unmatched. The germline V gene has CDR1 SGHTA and CDR2 FQGNSA.

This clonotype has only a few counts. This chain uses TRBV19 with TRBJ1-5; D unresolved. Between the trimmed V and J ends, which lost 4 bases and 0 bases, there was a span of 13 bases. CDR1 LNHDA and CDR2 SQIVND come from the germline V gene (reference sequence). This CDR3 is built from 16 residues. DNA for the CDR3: TGTGCCAGTAGTAAGGTGGGAGAGTATAGCAATCAGCCCCAGCATTTT. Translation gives CASSKVGEYSNQPQHF.

CDR3 loop: CAWSLAGVAHEQYF. As DNA, the CDR3 is TGTGCCTGGAGCCTAGCGGGAGTCGCTCACGAGCAGTACTTC. V gene TRBV7-9 combines with J gene TRBJ2-7; 10 nucleotides agree with TRBD2. CDR3 length: 14 amino acids. The junction had 12 bases not matched to a gene; V was cut back by 11 bases and J by 5 bases. Germline loops: CDR1 SEHNR, CDR2 FQNEAQ (reference sequence). Full variable domain (rest looked up from reference TRBV7-9 and TRBJ2-7): DTGVSQNPRHKITKRGQNVTFRCDPISEHNRLYWYRQTLGQGPEFLTYFQNEAQLEKSRLLSDRFSAERPKGSFSTLEIQRTEQGDSAMYLCAWSLAGVAHEQYFGPGTRLTVT.